The 3 T cell receptor beta chains presented below share a single source sample, sequenced in a study of blood T cell repertoires in COVID-19. Clones were read by immunoSEQ multiplex PCR, and TCRdb kept only the in-frame ones, dropping some. The repertoire holds roughly 250,000 clones, with approximately 90% as singletons. Sequencing was carried out using PBMCs or T cells enriched from blood (not recorded which). Receptor source: a woman in her thirties with acute COVID-19.

This rearrangement joins TRBV6-2 or TRBV6-3 to TRBJ2-7; no reliable D call. Deletions cut 0 bases from V and 5 bases from J, with 5 bases between. Looked up from germline, CDR1 is MNHEY and CDR2 is SVGEGT. This CDR3 region has 12 residues. The CDR3 DNA sequence: TGTGCCAGCAGTTACTCGAGGCACGAGCAGTACTTC. Protein: CASSYSRHEQYF.

The J gene is TRBJ2-2, the V gene TRBV5-4; 9 nucleotides align to TRBD2. V was pared by 5 bases and J by 4 bases, with 12 bases of the junction left unmatched. This CDR3 has 17 residues. The germline gives CDR1 SGHNT, CDR2 YYREEE (reference sequence). The CDR3 DNA is TGTGCCAGCAGTCGGGCGGCTAGCGGGACCAGCACCGGGGAGCTGTTTTTT. Translation: CASSRAASGTSTGELFF. Complete variable domain (other parts from reference TRBV5-4 and TRBJ2-2): ETGVTQSPTHLIKTRGQQVTLRCSSQSGHNTVSWYQQALGQGPQFIFQYYREEENGRGNFPPRFSGLQFPNYSSELNVNALELDDSALYLCASSRAASGTSTGELFFGEGSRLTVL.

The J gene is TRBJ1-1, the V gene TRBV28; a weak D match, TRBD1 (6 bases). The V gene's germline CDR1 is MDHEN and CDR2 SYDVKM. V was cut by 1 base and J by 0 bases, with 12 bases left in between. This CDR3 is 16 amino acids long. This chain's CDR3 is CASSLLTGDMNTEAFF. Here the CDR3 DNA reads TGTGCCAGCAGTTTATTGACAGGTGACATGAACACTGAAGCTTTCTTT.